The clone carrying this T cell receptor (beta chain) was seen only a few times. The target antigen is unknown. The PCR had 60 Vbeta and 13 Jbeta primers. Repertoires were generated with immunoSEQ multiplex PCR, while TCRdb's copy carries only in-frame clones and drops some. Of around 180,000 clones in the sample, roughly 80% are singletons; the top ten hold 4.5% to 6%. These data are taken from a study of cytomegalovirus exposure and HLA in healthy donors. Study-level information: Among approximately 400 genotyped donors, around 80% fell in the Caucasian-associated ancestry cluster.

General study findings and limits: TCR beta V- and J-gene trimming was later associated with a missense DCLRE1C variant. In a later analysis, HLA-C alleles had the fewest associated TCRs, DRB1 alleles the most.

V lost 1 base and J 0 bases, leaving 7 bases between the germline ends. CDR1 and CDR2 (germline): SGHDT, YYEEEE. The CDR3 consists of 14 residues. This receptor was taken from a man in his forties in good health and CMV-seronegative. The V call is TRBV5-6, the J call TRBJ1-1; TRBD1 might be the D (5 bases). Sequenced: PBMCs. This CDR3 reads CASSLQGMNTEAFF. DNA for the CDR3: TGTGCCAGCAGCTTGCAGGGAATGAACACTGAAGCTTTCTTT.